This TCR beta chain was observed in a study of blood T cells in healthy people across ages (dated by TCRdb to between 2014 and 2016). For context, the study as a whole: In model experiments, template switching captured about one uniquely barcoded TCR beta cDNA molecule for every two T cells. The donors were split into four age groups: young (average around 15 years), middle-aged (about 40), aged (over 55) and long-lived (over 75). The study measured age-related changes in TCR beta repertoire diversity using deep sequencing normalized with unique cDNA molecular identifiers. To avoid experimental bias, donors of different ages were spread randomly across the sequencing lanes. For two donors (one aged 18 to 29 and one aged 80 or older), the study analyzed two additional independent replicas of 1 million unique cDNA reads from the same blood draw.

The research as a whole found: As age increased, observed TCR beta diversity per million T cells dropped in a roughly linear way, and a significant reduction was already evident by age approximately 40. The CMV infection status of donors was not known, potentially confounding age-related changes in expanded clonotypes. Compared with the aged group, the long-lived group had more naive CD4+ T cells, fewer expanded clones and increased TCR diversity, a pattern suggesting age selection. A strong correlation was found between observed TCR beta diversity and the percentage of naive T cells measured by flow cytometry. Total diversity estimates from one million sequenced T cells were considered lower bounds and underestimates. Since profiling was done on bulk unsorted PBMCs, naive and antigen-experienced compartments could not be conclusively compared.

Receptor libraries were prepared by 5' RACE. Sequencing instrument: Illumina HiSeq 2500. A second PCR of roughly 6 to 12 cycles was run with a J-beta primer mix and a sample-barcoded 5' primer. A unique molecular identifier was introduced onto each TCR beta cDNA molecule by a template-switch 5' adaptor carrying 12 random nucleotides. Each sample yielded at least 2.5 million CDR3-containing paired-end reads. First-strand cDNA was synthesized from all RNA with the Mint cDNA synthesis kit, primed by a TRBC-specific oligonucleotide. After uracil-DNA glycosylase treatment, a first 18-cycle PCR used universal primers M1SS and BC2_uni_R on all cDNA. In the source study's methods: Normalization of each sample was performed by random selection of 1 million high-quality reads, each carrying a distinct molecular identifier. Reads sharing molecular identifiers were discarded rather than binned into consensus sequences. MiTCR, with a Q25 quality threshold and the strictest error-elimination algorithm, was used for CDR3 identification, clonotype clustering and error correction. A nonparametric unseen species model with Euler transformation was used to estimate lower-bound total TCR beta diversity. The public sequencing data were trimmed at Q25 with fastp and processed into clonotypes with MiXCR by TCRdb, which kept only in-frame beta chains. Every entry covers one CDR3 protein and lists the most common genes and DNA from its rows. It is TCRdb's table, rather than the study itself, that gives the V and J calls and clone size. The sample table shows just over 800,000 distinct CDR3 sequences, and approximately 59% are seen once. The ten largest clones take up about 30% of the sample.

As for this clonotype: The antigen this receptor binds is unknown. No much larger clone exists at a distance of one base, and base qualities are not known.

The 39 donors, aged about 6 to 95 years, were systemically healthy Caucasian individuals from Russia. Around 10 milliliters of peripheral blood were collected from each donor into EDTA-treated Vacutainer tubes. Ficoll-Paque density-gradient centrifugation was used to isolate PBMCs, with at least 6 million obtained per sample. Trizol reagent was used to extract total RNA from the PBMCs, yielding at least 6 micrograms per sample. Naive CD45RAhigh/CD27high T cell percentages were measured by flow cytometry on a PBMC aliquot from every donor. This sequence originates from a man aged 25 to 40 in good health. Input material: blood.

In nucleotides, the sequence is TGTGCCATCAGGGGGGGACAGGCGTCCTACGAGCAGTACTTC. Its protein is CAIRGGQASYEQYF. Rearrangement joined TRBV10-3 to TRBJ2-7, and 8 junction bases match TRBD1. The germline V gene provides CDR1 ENHRY and CDR2 SYGVKD. The germline V end is reduced by 6 bases and the J end by 1 base; junction bases left unmatched: 5. Taken from cysteine to phenylalanine, the CDR3 has 14 residues. The DNA shown is the 42-base CDR3, in frame from base 1.